Below, one T cell receptor (beta chain) is given with its context. The data were taken from a study of T cell responses to AZD1222 COVID-19 vaccine. Profiling relied on immunoSEQ multiplex PCR, and the TCRdb table lists in-frame clones only, not all of them. The table has about 120,000 clones, about 92% seen once; the top ten hold approximately 5%. The CDR3 runs 16 residues. V gave up 3 bases and J gave up 5 bases, with 20 bases separating them. Germline V CDR1 and CDR2: SGDLS, YYNGEE. The receptor was derived from an adult who received the AZD1222 COVID-19 vaccine. The source material was peripheral blood, sampled 28 days after the second AZD1222 dose. V gene TRBV9 combines with J gene TRBJ2-5; D remains unclear. The CDR3 here is CASSGRTEPHVETQYF. The CDR3 DNA reads as TGTGCCAGCAGCGGACGGACGGAACCGCACGTGGAGACCCAGTACTTC.